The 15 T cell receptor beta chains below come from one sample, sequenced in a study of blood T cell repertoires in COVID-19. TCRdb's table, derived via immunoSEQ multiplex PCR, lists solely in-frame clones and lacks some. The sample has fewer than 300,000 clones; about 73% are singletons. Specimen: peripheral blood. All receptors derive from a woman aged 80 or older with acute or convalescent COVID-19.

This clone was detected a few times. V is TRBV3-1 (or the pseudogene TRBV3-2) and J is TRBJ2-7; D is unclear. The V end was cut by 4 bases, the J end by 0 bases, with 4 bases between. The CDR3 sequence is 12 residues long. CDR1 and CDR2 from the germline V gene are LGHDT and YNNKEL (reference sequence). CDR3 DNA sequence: TGTGCCAGCAGCCCGAGCTCCTACGAGCAGTACTTC. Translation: CASSPSSYEQYF.

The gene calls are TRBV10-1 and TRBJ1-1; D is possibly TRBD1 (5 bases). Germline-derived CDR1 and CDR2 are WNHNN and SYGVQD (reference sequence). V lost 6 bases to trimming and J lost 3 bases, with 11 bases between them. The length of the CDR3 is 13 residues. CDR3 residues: CASSNKGYTEAFF. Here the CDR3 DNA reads TGCGCCAGCAGCAACAAGGGGTACACTGAAGCTTTCTTT.

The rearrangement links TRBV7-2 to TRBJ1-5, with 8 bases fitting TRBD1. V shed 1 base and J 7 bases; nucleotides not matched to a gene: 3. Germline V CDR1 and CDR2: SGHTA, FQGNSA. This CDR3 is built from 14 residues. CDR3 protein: CASSLGTGKQPQHF. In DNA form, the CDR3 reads TGTGCCAGCAGCTTAGGGACAGGGAAACAGCCCCAGCATTTT.

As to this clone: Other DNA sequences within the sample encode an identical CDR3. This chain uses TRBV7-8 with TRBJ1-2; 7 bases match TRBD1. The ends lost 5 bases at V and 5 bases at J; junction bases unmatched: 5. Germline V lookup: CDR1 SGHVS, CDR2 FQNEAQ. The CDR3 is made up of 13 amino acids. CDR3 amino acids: CASSLDRVYGYTF. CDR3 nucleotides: TGTGCCAGCAGCCTCGACAGGGTATATGGCTACACCTTC.

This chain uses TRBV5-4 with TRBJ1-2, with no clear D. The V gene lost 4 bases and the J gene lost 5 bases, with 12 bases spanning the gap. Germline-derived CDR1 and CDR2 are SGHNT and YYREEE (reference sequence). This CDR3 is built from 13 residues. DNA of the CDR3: TGTGCCAGCAGCACAGATTACAAATATGGCTACACCTTC. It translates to CASSTDYKYGYTF.

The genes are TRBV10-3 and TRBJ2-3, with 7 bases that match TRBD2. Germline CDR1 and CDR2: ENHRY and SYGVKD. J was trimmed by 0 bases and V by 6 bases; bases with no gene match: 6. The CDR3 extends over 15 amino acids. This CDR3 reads CAISPGGASTDTQYF. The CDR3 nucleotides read TGTGCCATCAGCCCGGGAGGCGCTAGCACAGATACGCAGTATTTT.

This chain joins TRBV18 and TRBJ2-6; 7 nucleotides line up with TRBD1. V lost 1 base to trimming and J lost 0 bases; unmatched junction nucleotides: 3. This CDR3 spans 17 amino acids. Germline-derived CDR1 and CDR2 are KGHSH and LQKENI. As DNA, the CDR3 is TGTGCCAGCTCACCACAACAGGGGAACTCTGGGGCCAACGTCCTGACTTTC. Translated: CASSPQQGNSGANVLTF.

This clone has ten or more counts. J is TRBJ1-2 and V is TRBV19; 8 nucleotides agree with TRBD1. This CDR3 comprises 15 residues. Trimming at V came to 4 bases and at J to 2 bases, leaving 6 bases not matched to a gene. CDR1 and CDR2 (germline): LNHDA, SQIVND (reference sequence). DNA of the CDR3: TGTGCCAGTAGTACCCGGACAGGGATGAACTATGGCTACACCTTC. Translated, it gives CASSTRTGMNYGYTF.

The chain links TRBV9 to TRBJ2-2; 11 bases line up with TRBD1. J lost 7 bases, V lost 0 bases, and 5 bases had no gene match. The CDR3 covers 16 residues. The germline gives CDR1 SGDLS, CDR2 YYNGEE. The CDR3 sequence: CASSVGGQGAGGELFF. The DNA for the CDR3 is TGTGCCAGCAGCGTAGGAGGACAGGGGGCCGGCGGGGAGCTGTTTTTT.

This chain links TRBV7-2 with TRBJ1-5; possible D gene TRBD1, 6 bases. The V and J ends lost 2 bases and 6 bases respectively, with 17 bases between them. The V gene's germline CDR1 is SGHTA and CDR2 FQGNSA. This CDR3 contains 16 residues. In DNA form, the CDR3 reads TGTGCCAGCAGCTTACAAACAGGGTGGTCAGGTCAGCCCCAGCATTTT. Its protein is CASSLQTGWSGQPQHF.

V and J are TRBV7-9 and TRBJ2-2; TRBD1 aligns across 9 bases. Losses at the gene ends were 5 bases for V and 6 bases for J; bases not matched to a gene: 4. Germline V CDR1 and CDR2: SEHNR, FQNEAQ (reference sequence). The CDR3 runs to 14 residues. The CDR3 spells CASSQQGAAGELFF. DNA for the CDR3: TGTGCCAGCAGCCAACAGGGGGCGGCCGGGGAGCTGTTTTTT.

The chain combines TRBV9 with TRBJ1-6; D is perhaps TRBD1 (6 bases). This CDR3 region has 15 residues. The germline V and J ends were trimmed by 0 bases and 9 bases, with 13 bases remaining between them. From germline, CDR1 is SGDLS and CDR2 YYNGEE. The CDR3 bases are TGTGCCAGCAGCGTAGGGGACACAGGAGTTTCACCCCTCCACTTT. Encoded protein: CASSVGDTGVSPLHF.

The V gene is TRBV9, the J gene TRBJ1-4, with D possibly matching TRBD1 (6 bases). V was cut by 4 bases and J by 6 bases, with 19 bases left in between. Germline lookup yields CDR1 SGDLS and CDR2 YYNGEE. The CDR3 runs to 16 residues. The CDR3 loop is CASSPKPGVSYEKLFF. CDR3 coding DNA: TGTGCCAGCAGCCCCAAGCCAGGGGTATCGTATGAAAAACTGTTTTTT. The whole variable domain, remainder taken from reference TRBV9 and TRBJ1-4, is DSGVTQTPKHLITATGQRVTLRCSPRSGDLSVYWYQQSLDQGLQFLIQYYNGEERAKGNILERFSAQQFPDLHSELNLSSLELGDSALYFCASSPKPGVSYEKLFFGSGTQLSVL.

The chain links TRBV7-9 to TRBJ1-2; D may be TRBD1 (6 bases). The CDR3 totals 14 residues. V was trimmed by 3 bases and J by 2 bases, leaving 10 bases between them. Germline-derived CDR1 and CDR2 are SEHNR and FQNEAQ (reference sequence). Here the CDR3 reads CASSFGTGNYGYTF. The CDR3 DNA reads TGTGCCAGCAGCTTTGGAACAGGGAACTATGGCTACACCTTC.

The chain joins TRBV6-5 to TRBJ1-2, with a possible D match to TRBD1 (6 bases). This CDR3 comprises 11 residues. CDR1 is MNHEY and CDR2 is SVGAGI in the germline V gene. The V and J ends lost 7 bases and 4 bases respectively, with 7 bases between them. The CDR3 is CASNRAYGYTF. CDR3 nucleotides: TGTGCCAGCAACAGGGCCTATGGCTACACCTTC.